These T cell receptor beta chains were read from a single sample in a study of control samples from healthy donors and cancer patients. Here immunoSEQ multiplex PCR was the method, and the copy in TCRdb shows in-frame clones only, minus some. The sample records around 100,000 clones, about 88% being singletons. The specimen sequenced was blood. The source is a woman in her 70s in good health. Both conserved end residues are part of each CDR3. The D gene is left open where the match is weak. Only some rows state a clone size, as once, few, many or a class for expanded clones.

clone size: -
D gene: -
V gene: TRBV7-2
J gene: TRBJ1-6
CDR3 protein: CASSFAEGTLHF
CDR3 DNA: TGTGCCAGCAGCTTTGCAGAGGGAACCCTCCACTTT

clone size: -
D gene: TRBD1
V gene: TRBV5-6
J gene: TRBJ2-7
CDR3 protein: CASSSVGQGSYEQYF
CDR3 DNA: TGTGCCAGCAGCTCGGTGGGACAGGGTTCCTACGAGCAGTACTTC

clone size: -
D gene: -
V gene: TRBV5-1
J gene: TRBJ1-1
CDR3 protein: CASSLPGITEAFF
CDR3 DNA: TGCGCCAGCAGCTTGCCGGGAATTACTGAAGCTTTCTTT

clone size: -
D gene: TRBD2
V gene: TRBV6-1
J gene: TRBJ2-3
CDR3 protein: CASSGLAGGRADTQYF
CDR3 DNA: TGTGCCAGCAGTGGCCTAGCGGGAGGGCGGGCAGATACGCAGTATTTT

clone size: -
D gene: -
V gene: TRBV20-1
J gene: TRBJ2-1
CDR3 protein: CSARDNEQFF
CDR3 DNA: TGCAGTGCTAGAGACAATGAGCAGTTCTTC

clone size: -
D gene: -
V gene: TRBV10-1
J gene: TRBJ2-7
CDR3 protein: CASSESPPSEQYF
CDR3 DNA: TGCGCCAGCAGTGAGTCCCCCCCTTCCGAGCAGTACTTC

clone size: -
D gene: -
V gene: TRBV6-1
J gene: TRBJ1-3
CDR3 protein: CASSEVGVSGNTIYF
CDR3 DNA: TGTGCCAGCAGTGAAGTGGGGGTCTCTGGAAACACCATATATTTT

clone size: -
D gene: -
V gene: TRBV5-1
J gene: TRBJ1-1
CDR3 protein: CASSLIGDTEAFF
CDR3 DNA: TGCGCCAGCAGCTTGATAGGTGACACTGAAGCTTTCTTT

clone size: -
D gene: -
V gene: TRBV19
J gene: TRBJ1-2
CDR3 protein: CASTLGDGIYGYTF
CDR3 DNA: TGTGCCAGTACCCTCGGGGACGGAATATATGGCTACACCTTC

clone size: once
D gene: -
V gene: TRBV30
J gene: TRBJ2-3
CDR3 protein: CAWSVKGSDTQYF
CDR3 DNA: TGTGCCTGGAGTGTAAAAGGGTCAGATACGCAGTATTTT

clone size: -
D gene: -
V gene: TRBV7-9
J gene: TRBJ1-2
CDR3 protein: CASSWDVGSYTF
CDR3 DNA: TGTGCCAGCAGCTGGGACGTCGGGAGCTACACCTTC

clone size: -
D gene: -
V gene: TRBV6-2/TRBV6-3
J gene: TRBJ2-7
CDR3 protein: CASSYPALNVEQYF
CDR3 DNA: TGTGCCAGCAGTTACCCGGCCCTGAACGTCGAGCAGTACTTC

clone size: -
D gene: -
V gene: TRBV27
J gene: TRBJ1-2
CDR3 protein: CASSSTNGYTF
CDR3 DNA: TGTGCCAGCAGCTCGACAAATGGCTACACCTTC

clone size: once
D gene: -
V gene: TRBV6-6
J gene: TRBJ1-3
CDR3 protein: CASSYQARNTIYF
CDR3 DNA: TGTGCCAGCAGTTACCAAGCAAGAAACACCATATATTTT

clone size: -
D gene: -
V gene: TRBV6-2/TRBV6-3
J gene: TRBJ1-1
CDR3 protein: CASSQLQGPMNTEAFF
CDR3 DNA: TGTGCCAGCAGTCAACTTCAAGGGCCAATGAACACTGAAGCTTTCTTT

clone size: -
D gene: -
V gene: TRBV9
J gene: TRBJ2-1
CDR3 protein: CASSVGGLENEQFF
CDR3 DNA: TGTGCCAGCAGCGTAGGGGGCCTTGAGAATGAGCAGTTCTTC

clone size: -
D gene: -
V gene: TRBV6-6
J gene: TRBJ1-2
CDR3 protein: CASTLRRTGYGYTF
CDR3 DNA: TGTGCCAGCACCCTAAGGAGGACGGGCTATGGCTACACCTTC

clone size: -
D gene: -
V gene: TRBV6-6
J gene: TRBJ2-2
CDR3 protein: CASRGGPSNTGELFF
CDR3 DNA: TGTGCCAGCAGGGGGGGCCCCTCGAACACCGGGGAGCTGTTTTTT

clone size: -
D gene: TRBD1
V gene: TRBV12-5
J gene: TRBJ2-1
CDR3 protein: CASGLSGTGNIYNEQFF
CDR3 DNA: TGTGCTAGTGGTTTATCCGGGACAGGGAACATTTACAATGAGCAGTTCTTC

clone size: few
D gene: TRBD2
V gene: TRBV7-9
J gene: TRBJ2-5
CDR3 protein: CASSLGGGRETQYF
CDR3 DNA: TGTGCCAGCAGCTTAGGCGGGGGGCGAGAGACCCAGTACTTC

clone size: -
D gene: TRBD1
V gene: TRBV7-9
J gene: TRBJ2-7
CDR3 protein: CASAVETGNSYEQYF
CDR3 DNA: TGTGCCAGCGCCGTTGAGACAGGGAACTCCTACGAGCAGTACTTC

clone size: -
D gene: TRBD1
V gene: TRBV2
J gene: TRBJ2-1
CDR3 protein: CASSSRTGGLEQFF
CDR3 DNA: TGTGCCAGCAGTTCCCGGACAGGGGGCCTTGAGCAGTTCTTC

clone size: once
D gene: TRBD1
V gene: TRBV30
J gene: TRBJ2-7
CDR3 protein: CAWSRGTVYEQYF
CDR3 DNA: TGTGCCTGGAGTCGTGGGACAGTCTACGAGCAGTACTTC

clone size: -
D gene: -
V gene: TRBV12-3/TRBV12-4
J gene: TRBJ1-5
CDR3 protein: CASSKTSNQPQHF
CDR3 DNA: TGTGCCAGCAGTAAGACAAGCAATCAGCCCCAGCATTTT

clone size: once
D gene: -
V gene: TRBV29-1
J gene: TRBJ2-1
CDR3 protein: CSVQNRGSYNEQFF
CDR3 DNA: TGCAGCGTCCAAAATCGGGGCTCCTACAATGAGCAGTTCTTC

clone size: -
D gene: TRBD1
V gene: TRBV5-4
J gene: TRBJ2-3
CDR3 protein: CASSSRRTGGADTQYF
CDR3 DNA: TGTGCCAGCAGCTCAAGACGGACAGGGGGGGCAGATACGCAGTATTTT

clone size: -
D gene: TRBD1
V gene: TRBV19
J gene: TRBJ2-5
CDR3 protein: CASSTGQGAEETQYF
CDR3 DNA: TGTGCCAGTAGTACGGGACAGGGGGCCGAGGAGACCCAGTACTTC

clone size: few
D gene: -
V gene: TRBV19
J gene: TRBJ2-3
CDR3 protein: CASSTYASTDTQYF
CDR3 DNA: TGTGCCAGTAGTACGTACGCTAGCACAGATACGCAGTATTTT

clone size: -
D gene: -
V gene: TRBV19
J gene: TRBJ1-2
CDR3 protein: CASREGGGFYGYTF
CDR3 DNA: TGTGCCAGTAGAGAGGGAGGCGGCTTCTATGGCTACACCTTC

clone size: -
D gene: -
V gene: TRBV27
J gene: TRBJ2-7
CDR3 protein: CASSFIAGGDEQYF
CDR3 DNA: TGTGCCAGCAGTTTCATCGCAGGGGGGGACGAGCAGTACTTC

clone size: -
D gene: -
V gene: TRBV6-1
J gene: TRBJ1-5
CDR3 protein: CASSERDGGTRHF
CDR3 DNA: TGTGCCAGCAGTGAAAGGGACGGAGGGACTCGGCATTTT

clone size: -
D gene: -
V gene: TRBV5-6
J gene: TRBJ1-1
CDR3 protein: CASSLQGGPNTEAFF
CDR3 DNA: TGTGCCAGCAGCTTGCAGGGAGGTCCCAACACTGAAGCTTTCTTT

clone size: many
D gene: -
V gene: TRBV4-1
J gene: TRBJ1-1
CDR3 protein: CASSQVGPGGVDTEAFF
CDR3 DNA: TGCGCCAGCAGCCAAGTGGGCCCGGGCGGGGTAGACACTGAAGCTTTCTTT

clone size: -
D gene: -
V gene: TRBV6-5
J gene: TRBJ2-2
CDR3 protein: CASEGPRGGELFF
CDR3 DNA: TGTGCCAGCGAAGGGCCTAGGGGGGGGGAGCTGTTTTTT

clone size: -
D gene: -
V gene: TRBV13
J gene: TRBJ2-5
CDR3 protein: CASSPGDGRQETQYF
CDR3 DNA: TGTGCCAGCAGCCCCGGGGACGGACGTCAAGAGACCCAGTACTTC

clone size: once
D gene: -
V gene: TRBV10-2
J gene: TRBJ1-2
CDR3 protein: CASLDSRVPYGYTF
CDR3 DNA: TGCGCCAGTTTGGACAGTCGGGTACCTTATGGCTACACCTTC

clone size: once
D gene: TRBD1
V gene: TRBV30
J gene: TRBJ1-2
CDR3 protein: CAWRGTGGNYGYTF
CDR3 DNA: TGTGCCTGGAGGGGGACAGGGGGTAACTATGGCTACACCTTC

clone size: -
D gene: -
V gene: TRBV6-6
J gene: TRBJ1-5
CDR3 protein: CASSYSGGDNQPQHF
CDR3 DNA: TGTGCCAGCAGTTACTCCGGGGGGGATAATCAGCCCCAGCATTTT

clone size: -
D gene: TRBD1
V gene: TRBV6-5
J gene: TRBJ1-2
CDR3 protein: CASSYSGTAGNYGYTF
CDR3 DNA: TGTGCCAGCAGTTATTCGGGGACAGCCGGGAACTATGGCTACACCTTC

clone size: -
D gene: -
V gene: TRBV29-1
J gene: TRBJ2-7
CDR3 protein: CSGSTTGEYEQYF
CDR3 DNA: TGCAGCGGTTCCACGACAGGAGAGTACGAGCAGTACTTC

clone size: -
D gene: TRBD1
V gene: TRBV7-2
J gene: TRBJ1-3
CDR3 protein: CASSRFPGTGTAGNTIYF
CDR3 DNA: TGTGCCAGCAGCCGTTTTCCCGGGACAGGGACGGCTGGAAACACCATATATTTT

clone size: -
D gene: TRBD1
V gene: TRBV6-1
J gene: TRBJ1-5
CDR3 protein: CASSDQQGATNQPQHF
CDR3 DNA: TGTGCCAGCAGTGACCAACAGGGGGCGACGAATCAGCCCCAGCATTTT

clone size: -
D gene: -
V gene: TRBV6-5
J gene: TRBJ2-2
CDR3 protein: CASAGWDTGELFF
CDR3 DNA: TGTGCCAGCGCGGGCTGGGACACCGGGGAGCTGTTTTTT

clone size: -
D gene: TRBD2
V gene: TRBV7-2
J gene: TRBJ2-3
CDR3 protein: CASSPGLAGTSYTQYF
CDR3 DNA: TGTGCCAGCAGCCCTGGACTAGCGGGGACCTCATATACGCAGTATTTT

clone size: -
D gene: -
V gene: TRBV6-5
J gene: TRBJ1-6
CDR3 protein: CASSYFRESPLHF
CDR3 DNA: TGTGCCAGCAGTTATTTCAGGGAGTCACCCCTCCACTTT

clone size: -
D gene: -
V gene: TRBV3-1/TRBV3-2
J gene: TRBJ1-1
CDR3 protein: CASSQASISEAFF
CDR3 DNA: TGTGCCAGCAGCCAAGCTTCGATCTCTGAAGCTTTCTTT

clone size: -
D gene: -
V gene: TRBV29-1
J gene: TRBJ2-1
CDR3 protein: CSVDRATGNEQFF
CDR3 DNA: TGCAGCGTTGATAGGGCCACCGGCAATGAGCAGTTCTTC

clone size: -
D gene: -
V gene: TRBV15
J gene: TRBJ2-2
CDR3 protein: CATSRDGIGELFF
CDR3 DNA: TGTGCCACCAGCAGAGACGGTATCGGGGAGCTGTTTTTT

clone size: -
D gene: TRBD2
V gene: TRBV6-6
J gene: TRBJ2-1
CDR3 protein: CASSQLAGEGEQFF
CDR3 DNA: TGTGCCAGCAGTCAACTAGCGGGAGAGGGCGAGCAGTTCTTC

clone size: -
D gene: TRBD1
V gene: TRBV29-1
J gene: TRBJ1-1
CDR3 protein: CSVGDRRENTEAFF
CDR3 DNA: TGCAGCGTGGGGGACAGGCGGGAGAACACTGAAGCTTTCTTT

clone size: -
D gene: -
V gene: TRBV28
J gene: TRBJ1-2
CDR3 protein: CASGFNYGYTF
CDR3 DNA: TGTGCCAGCGGTTTTAACTATGGCTACACCTTC

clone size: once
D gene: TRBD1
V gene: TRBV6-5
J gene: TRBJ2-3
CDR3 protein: CASNQQGATDTQYF
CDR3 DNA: TGTGCCAGCAACCAACAGGGGGCGACAGATACGCAGTATTTT

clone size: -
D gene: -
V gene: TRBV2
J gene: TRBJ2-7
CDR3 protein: CASSESQSPGYEQYF
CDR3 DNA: TGTGCCAGCAGTGAATCCCAGTCTCCGGGCTACGAGCAGTACTTC

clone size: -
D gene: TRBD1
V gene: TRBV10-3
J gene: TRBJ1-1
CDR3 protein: CAIMAPGGTEAFF
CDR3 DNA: TGTGCCATCATGGCTCCAGGGGGCACTGAAGCTTTCTTT

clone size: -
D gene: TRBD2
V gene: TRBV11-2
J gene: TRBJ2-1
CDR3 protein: CASSFLAGGGHNEQFF
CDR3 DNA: TGTGCCAGCAGCTTCTTAGCGGGAGGGGGACACAATGAGCAGTTCTTC

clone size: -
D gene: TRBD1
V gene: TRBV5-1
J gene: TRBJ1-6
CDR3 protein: CASSHLDRGRDSPLHF
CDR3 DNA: TGCGCCAGCAGCCACCTGGACAGGGGCAGAGATTCACCCCTCCACTTT

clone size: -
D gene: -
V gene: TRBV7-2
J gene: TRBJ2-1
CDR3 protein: CASSQGQFNEQFF
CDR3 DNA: TGTGCCAGCAGCCAGGGGCAGTTCAATGAGCAGTTCTTC